This is a list of T cell receptor beta chains from one sample in a study of molecular identifiers for immune sequencing clone quantification. TCRdb processed the PCR reads anew with MiXCR; each CDR3 protein has one entry. The data show about 510,000 distinct CDR3 sequences, with 25% seen just once and roughly 0.79% held by the top ten. Sequencing input: naive CD8+ T cells from blood, with Jurkat cell RNA spiked in. Source of these receptors: a human donor in good health. Some libraries in this study had Jurkat cell RNA spiked in. Both conserved end residues are part of each CDR3. D genes are given only for firm matches. Part of the rows lack a size; the others show once, few, many or a class for expanded clones.

clone size: NA; V gene: TRBV4-2; J gene: TRBJ1-1; D gene: NA; CDR3 DNA: TGTGCCAGCAGCCAGAGGAGGAGCCTGGACACTGAAGCTTTCTTT; CDR3 protein: CASSQRRSLDTEAFF
clone size: NA; V gene: TRBV6-6; J gene: TRBJ2-5; D gene: NA; CDR3 DNA: TGTGCCAGCAGTTACTTAGGGCTAGGCGACGAGACCCAGTACTTC; CDR3 protein: CASSYLGLGDETQYF
clone size: NA; V gene: TRBV4-1; J gene: TRBJ2-7; D gene: NA; CDR3 DNA: TGCGCCAGCAGCCGAGACCTAGGGGCCTCCTACGAGCAGTACTTC; CDR3 protein: CASSRDLGASYEQYF
clone size: many; V gene: TRBV9; J gene: TRBJ1-1; D gene: NA; CDR3 DNA: TGTGCCAGCAGCGAGGGCTCGGCTGAAGCTTTCTTT; CDR3 protein: CASSEGSAEAFF
clone size: few; V gene: TRBV19; J gene: TRBJ2-3; D gene: TRBD1; CDR3 DNA: TGTGCCAGTAGTATGGCCGGACAGGCCTACACAGATACGCAGTATTTT; CDR3 protein: CASSMAGQAYTDTQYF
clone size: once; V gene: TRBV7-8; J gene: TRBJ2-1; D gene: NA; CDR3 DNA: TGTGCCAGCAGCTTAGACCCAAACGGGGAGCAGTTCTTC; CDR3 protein: CASSLDPNGEQFF
clone size: many; V gene: TRBV27; J gene: TRBJ2-3; D gene: TRBD2; CDR3 DNA: TGTGCCAGCAGTTTATCCGGGACTAGCGCAAATACGCAGTATTTT; CDR3 protein: CASSLSGTSANTQYF
clone size: few; V gene: TRBV27; J gene: TRBJ2-1; D gene: TRBD2; CDR3 DNA: TGTGCCAGCAGTTTATTGCGGGGGGGGCCTTTCGGTGAGCAGTTCTTC; CDR3 protein: CASSLLRGGPFGEQFF
clone size: many; V gene: TRBV7-3; J gene: TRBJ2-1; D gene: NA; CDR3 DNA: TGTGCCAGCGGAGACTTCGGAGGGTCCGAGCAGTTCTTC; CDR3 protein: CASGDFGGSEQFF
clone size: NA; V gene: TRBV7-9; J gene: TRBJ2-7; D gene: TRBD2; CDR3 DNA: TGTGCCAGCAGCTTAGGAGGTAGCGGGGTATCCTACGAGCAGTACTTC; CDR3 protein: CASSLGGSGVSYEQYF
clone size: few; V gene: TRBV29-1; J gene: TRBJ1-2; D gene: NA; CDR3 DNA: TGCAGCGTTGACCCATACGGCTATGGCTACACCTTC; CDR3 protein: CSVDPYGYGYTF
clone size: few; V gene: TRBV9; J gene: TRBJ1-2; D gene: TRBD1; CDR3 DNA: TGTGCCAGCAGCGTAGCTGGGGACAGGGTCGCCGGCTATGGCTACACCTTC; CDR3 protein: CASSVAGDRVAGYGYTF
clone size: NA; V gene: TRBV2; J gene: TRBJ1-5; D gene: TRBD1; CDR3 DNA: TGTGCCAGCGGACAGGCCGCCCAGCCCCAGCATTTT; CDR3 protein: CASGQAAQPQHF
clone size: many; V gene: TRBV4-3; J gene: TRBJ2-7; D gene: NA; CDR3 DNA: TGCGCCAGCAGCCAAGGGTACGGAACCTACGAGCAGTACTTC; CDR3 protein: CASSQGYGTYEQYF